This TCR beta chain derives from a study of T cell repertoires in cytomegalovirus infection. Whole-study context: Public TCR beta signatures indicated both CMV infection and matching HLA type.

TCRdb called the reads again in MiXCR, with one record for every CDR3 protein. Of some 310,000 distinct CDR3 sequences in the sample, 20% to 30% are singletons; the top ten hold 10% to 15%. This clonotype was counted a few times. Its antigen is not identified. General observations from the study: Accumulated public TCR beta family frequency recognized individuals carrying CMV together with the relevant HLA. Clonotype analysis showed dominance of the ex vivo response by HLA-C-restricted CMV-specific TCR beta clonotypes.

V lost 5 bases and J 7 bases, leaving 18 bases between the germline ends. Germline assignment: CDR1 MNHNS and CDR2 SASEGT. The CDR3 covers 15 residues. The clonotype comes from a human donor in good health (CMV status not recorded). Some clones in this sample may be carry-over from other donors' samples. This chain links TRBV6-1 with TRBJ1-5; tentatively, D is TRBD1 (5 bases). The sequencing here drew on cultured PBMCs, taken from culture after CMV antigen stimulation. The CDR3 sequence is CASSLRRGVGQPQHF. As DNA, the CDR3 is TGTGCCAGCAGTTTAAGGAGAGGGGTCGGGCAGCCCCAGCATTTT.